The clone carrying this T cell receptor (beta chain) was detected only a few times. Its antigen remains unknown. The data are from a study of post-analysis software for immune sequencing data. Study-wide background: Relapsing-remitting, secondary progressive and progressive-relapsing forms made up the multiple sclerosis disease courses.

TCR beta cDNA libraries had unique molecular identifiers. Once 1 to 10 million T cells were used, some 500,000 cDNA molecules resulted. MiXCR, run by TCRdb on the PCR reads, gives a single entry per CDR3 protein. In the table there are around 400,000 distinct CDR3 sequences, approximately 39% of which are singletons. Broader study findings: Significantly decreased normalized Chao1 diversity was recorded for multiple sclerosis patients relative to controls. Batch-mates among the samples co-clustered strongly by F measure.

Source material: blood. The sequence derives from a girl aged 2 to 9 with multiple sclerosis.

DNA for the CDR3: TGTGCCATCAGTGGCGGGACAGGGGGCCGGAACTATGGCTACACCTTC. Translating gives CAISGGTGGRNYGYTF. The rearrangement joins TRBV10-3 to TRBJ1-2, with TRBD1 matching over 12 bases. The V gene's germline CDR1 is ENHRY and CDR2 SYGVKD. The ends lost 4 bases at V and 2 bases at J; junction bases unmatched: 5. The CDR3 is 16 residues long.